Sequencing of this TCR beta chain was carried out in a study of T cell repertoires in cytomegalovirus infection. TCRdb re-called the reads through MiXCR, storing one row per CDR3 protein. The sample comprises 640,000 or so distinct CDR3 sequences, around 30% of which are singletons, and around a sixth rests with the top ten. Germline V gene lookup returns CDR1 SGHNT and CDR2 YENEEA. Trimming removed 2 bases at V and 1 base at J, with 8 bases between. The CDR3 loop spans 15 amino acids. In this sample, this clonotype turned up a few times. As yet, its antigen is unknown. The origin of this receptor is a human donor in good health (CMV status not recorded). Some clones in this sample may be carry-over from other donors' samples. The chain employs TRBV11-3 and TRBJ2-2; the D gene is possibly TRBD2 (6 bases). The material was cultured PBMCs, obtained from culture after CMV antigen stimulation. The chain's CDR3 is CASSLNSGNTGELFF. In DNA, the CDR3 is TGTGCCAGCAGCTTAAATAGCGGGAACACCGGGGAGCTGTTTTTT.